The next 10 T cell receptor beta chains were all read from a single sample in a study of blood T cells in healthy people across ages. Through a sample-barcoded 5' primer and a J-beta primer mix, a second PCR was run for roughly 6 to 12 cycles. MiXCR, applied by TCRdb to the 5' RACE reads, yields one record per CDR3 protein. Among around 800,000 distinct CDR3 sequences listed, around 50% were seen once. The source material was blood. These receptors came from an elderly man in good health.

Regarding this clonotype: It may be a read error: a sequence one base away is much more abundant. This chain connects TRBV7-2 to TRBJ2-5, with 7 bases lining up with TRBD2. The CDR3 covers 15 residues. V lost 5 bases and J lost 11; bases outside the gene matches: 17. Germline values: CDR1 SGHTA, CDR2 FQGNSA. CDR3: CASSIKNGGINEQYF. DNA of the CDR3: TGTGCCAGCAGCATTAAGAACGGGGGGATCAATGAGCAGTACTTC.

The V and J genes are TRBV10-3 and TRBJ1-4; no clear D. The length of the CDR3 is 14 residues. Germline V gene sequence: CDR1 ENHRY, CDR2 SYGVKD. Trimming left V 4 bases short and J 6 bases short, with 12 bases between. This CDR3 reads CAISGPDGHEKLFF. The CDR3 DNA sequence: TGTGCCATCAGTGGGCCGGACGGACATGAAAAACTGTTTTTT.

CDR3 region: CASSSDQGIEQYF. Written as DNA, the CDR3 is TGCGCCAGCAGCTCAGACCAAGGGATCGAGCAGTACTTC. The gene calls are TRBV5-1 and TRBJ2-7; D gene ambiguous. Trimming stripped 3 bases from V and 6 bases from J, with 13 bases between. Germline CDR1 reads SGHRS; CDR2 reads YFSETQ. The CDR3 runs to 13 residues.

With respect to this clonotype: Possible read error: a much larger clone is one base away. The chain is built from TRBV5-1 and TRBJ1-1, with 9 bases fitting TRBD1. J was trimmed by 10 bases and V by 4 bases; bases with no gene match: 14. The CDR3 covers 15 residues. The germline V gene encodes CDR1 SGHRS and CDR2 YFSETQ. CDR3 sequence: CASSAGDREGAGAFF. CDR3 in DNA: TGCGCCAGCAGCGCTGGGGACAGGGAAGGGGCTGGAGCTTTCTTT. The full variable domain, completed using reference TRBV5-1 and TRBJ1-1, is KAGVTQTPRYLIKTRGQQVTLSCSPISGHRSVSWYQQTPGQGLQFLFEYFSETQRNKGNFPGRFSGRQFSNSRSEMNVSTLELGDSALYLCASSAGDREGAGAFFGQGTRLTVV.

The V gene is TRBV5-1, the J gene TRBJ2-1; tentatively, D is TRBD2 (5 bases). V was trimmed by 4 bases and J by 14 bases, leaving 22 bases between them. CDR1 is SGHRS and CDR2 is YFSETQ in the germline V gene. This CDR3 has 14 residues. Here the CDR3 DNA reads TGCGCCAGCAGCCCGGGTGGGCGCAATCAGAGGGAGTTCTTC. Translated: CASSPGGRNQREFF.

This clonotype was observed many times. The J gene is TRBJ2-3, the V gene TRBV28, with D possibly matching TRBD1 (5 bases). Germline values: CDR1 MDHEN, CDR2 SYDVKM. Between the trimmed V and J ends, which lost 7 bases and 2 bases, there was a span of 10 bases. The CDR3 loop spans 13 amino acids. CDR3 in DNA: TGTGCCAGCAAGACTGGGGCCACAGATACGCAGTATTTT. Translated: CASKTGATDTQYF.

The chain combines TRBV9 with TRBJ2-5; 11 bases match TRBD2. Germline-derived CDR1 and CDR2 are SGDLS and YYNGEE. CDR3 length equals 16 residues. Losses at the gene ends were 0 bases for V and 5 bases for J; bases not matched to a gene: 6. The CDR3 is CASSVGGGLAGETQYF. CDR3 nucleotide sequence: TGTGCCAGCAGCGTAGGGGGCGGACTAGCGGGCGAGACCCAGTACTTC.

CDR3 nucleotide sequence: TGTGCCAGCAGCCAAGGGGGGACGGCCTCGAATGAGCAGTTCTTC. Its protein product is CASSQGGTASNEQFF. V is TRBV11-3 and J is TRBJ2-1; D is perhaps TRBD1 or TRBD2 (6 bases each). This CDR3 region has 15 residues. The germline CDR1 and CDR2 sequences are SGHNT and YENEEA. V lost 5 bases and J 7 bases, leaving 18 bases between the germline ends.

This clonotype came up a few times. V is TRBV29-1 and J is TRBJ2-3; 9 nucleotides line up with TRBD1. Trimming removed 8 bases from V and 6 bases from J; junction bases left unmatched: 6. Germline lookup yields CDR1 SQVTM and CDR2 ANQGSEA. CDR3 length: 12 residues. In DNA form, the CDR3 reads TGCAGCACCGGGACAGGGTTTGATACGCAGTATTTT. Translated: CSTGTGFDTQYF.

The chain couples TRBV11-3 to TRBJ2-1; TRBD2 aligns across 7 bases. The CDR3 totals 14 residues. V lost 8 bases and J lost 8; bases outside the gene matches: 12. Looked up from germline, CDR1 is SGHNT and CDR2 is YENEEA. CDR3 sequence: CASSSRESLDEQFF. The CDR3 DNA reads as TGTGCCAGCTCTTCGCGGGAGTCACTCGATGAGCAGTTCTTC.